The 9 T cell receptor beta chains presented below share a single source sample, sequenced in a study of blood T cell repertoires in COVID-19. Assay used: immunoSEQ multiplex PCR; TCRdb lists only in-frame clones, some missing. The sample shows about 300,000 clones, 80% to 90% of them seen only once. Sequencing was done on a sample of peripheral blood. Source of these receptors: a woman aged 50 to 65 with acute or convalescent COVID-19.

The chain employs TRBV19 and TRBJ1-4; D is uncertain. The CDR3 consists of 14 residues. The V end lost 0 bases, the J end lost 5 bases, and 7 bases lay between the germline ends. Per the germline V gene, CDR1 is LNHDA and CDR2 is SQIVND (reference sequence). In nucleotides, the CDR3 is TGTGCCAGTAGTATAGATCCCCAGAATGAAAAACTGTTTTTT. Protein: CASSIDPQNEKLFF.

A single count supports this clone. The chain combines TRBV6-1 with TRBJ2-4, with a possible D match to TRBD2 (5 bases). The length of the CDR3 is 17 residues. V lost 2 bases and J 2 bases, leaving 16 bases between the germline ends. CDR1 is MNHNS and CDR2 is SASEGT in the germline V gene. Here the CDR3 DNA reads TGTGCCAGCAGTGAAACTCCCGGACTGTTACCCAAAAACATTCAGTACTTC. Translated: CASSETPGLLPKNIQYF.

J is TRBJ1-2 and V is TRBV3-1 (or the pseudogene TRBV3-2), with D unresolved. The CDR3 totals 12 residues. The germline gives CDR1 LGHDT, CDR2 YNNKEL (reference sequence). V lost 8 bases and J 7 bases, leaving 14 bases between the germline ends. CDR3 in amino acids: CASSKGGLGYTF. In nucleotides, the CDR3 is TGTGCCAGCTCCAAGGGAGGTCTTGGCTACACCTTC.

The chain uses TRBV12-5 and TRBJ1-5, with 10 bases fitting TRBD1. The germline CDR1 and CDR2 sequences are LGHNT and FRNRAP. The V segment lost 6 bases and the J segment 5 bases; nucleotides outside the gene matches: 7. The CDR3 sequence is 15 residues long. The CDR3 DNA follows: TGTGCTAGTGGATCTACCGGGACAGGGGATCAGCCCCAGCATTTT. Residues: CASGSTGTGDQPQHF.

V is TRBV19 and J is TRBJ1-5; no clear D. This CDR3 spans 17 amino acids. V gave up 7 bases and J gave up 3 bases, with 22 bases separating them. Germline CDR1 reads LNHDA; CDR2 reads SQIVND (reference sequence). DNA of the CDR3: TGTGCCAGTACCCTAACCCTCGAAGACACCGTCAATCAGCCCCAGCATTTT. Translation gives CASTLTLEDTVNQPQHF.

This chain links TRBV6-5 with TRBJ1-1; no clear D gene. The CDR3 contains 10 residues. Looked up from germline, CDR1 is MNHEY and CDR2 is SVGAGI. V was shortened by 6 bases and J by 6 bases, with 5 bases between the two germline ends. CDR3 nucleotides: TGTGCCAGCAGGGAGTCTGAAGCTTTCTTT. Residues: CASRESEAFF.

The rearrangement joins TRBV24-1 to TRBJ1-1; D unresolved. This CDR3 has 13 amino acids. The V and J ends lost 9 bases and 0 bases respectively, with 10 bases between them. Germline V lookup: CDR1 KGHDR, CDR2 SFDVKD. CDR3: CATDFLLNTEAFF. CDR3 nucleotides: TGTGCCACCGACTTTCTCTTGAACACTGAAGCTTTCTTT.

The CDR3 DNA is TGTGCCAGCACTCAAATCAATCCCACGGGGGGCACTGAAGCTTTCTTT. As protein: CASTQINPTGGTEAFF. The gene calls are TRBV11-2 and TRBJ1-1; tentative D call: TRBD1 (5 bases). Per the germline V gene, CDR1 is SGHAT and CDR2 is FQNNGV. V was clipped by 7 bases and J by 4 bases, with 22 bases between them. This CDR3 is built from 16 residues.

The V and J genes are TRBV6-5 and TRBJ2-1; TRBD2 might be the D (6 bases). The CDR3 extends over 16 amino acids. V was pared by 3 bases and J by 4 bases, with 16 bases between. Germline CDR1 and CDR2: MNHEY and SVGAGI. This chain's CDR3 is CASSYPNPGGYNEQFF. Here the CDR3 DNA reads TGTGCCAGCAGTTATCCAAACCCCGGGGGATACAATGAGCAGTTCTTC.